The text below deals with one T cell receptor beta chain. Its specificity is not known. Then a second PCR, running roughly 7 to 11 cycles, was carried out with a sample-barcoded 5' primer and a J-beta primer mix. From the 5' RACE reads, TCRdb called clonotypes with MiXCR, one entry per CDR3 protein. The profile shows some 900,000 distinct CDR3 sequences, around 48% of them singletons. This sample is drawn from a study of blood T cells in healthy people across ages. Study findings and constraints: No conclusive comparison of naive versus antigen-experienced cells was possible with unsorted PBMCs.

Each sample yielded at least 6 micrograms of PBMC total RNA. The junction had 3 bases not matched to a gene; V was cut back by 1 base and J by 0 bases. In germline, CDR1 is SGHKS, CDR2 YYEKEE (reference sequence). The CDR3 spans 16 residues. This clonotype was obtained from a man aged 25-45 years in good health. Sequenced material: blood. This chain joins TRBV5-5 and TRBJ2-1; the match to TRBD1 covers 8 bases. CDR3 DNA: TGTGCCAGCAGCTTGCCGGACAGGGCCTCCTACAATGAGCAGTTCTTC. It translates to CASSLPDRASYNEQFF.